Presented here are 9 T cell receptor beta chains from one specimen sequenced in a study of cytomegalovirus exposure and HLA in healthy donors. Amplification used 60 Vbeta primers and 13 Jbeta primers. Profiled with immunoSEQ multiplex PCR; TCRdb holds only in-frame clones, not every one. The sample carries over 65,000 clones, around 75% recorded once. The source material was PBMCs. These receptors came from a woman aged 40-49 years in good health and CMV-seronegative.

This clone was seen a few times. The V call is TRBV7-9, the J call TRBJ2-5, with 8 bases that match TRBD2. The trim removed 6 bases at V and 2 bases at J, leaving 5 bases unmatched. The CDR3 totals 14 residues. Germline lookup yields CDR1 SEHNR and CDR2 FQNEAQ (reference sequence). This CDR3 is CASRSTSGQETQYF. CDR3 in DNA: TGTGCCAGCAGGTCCACTAGCGGACAAGAGACCCAGTACTTC.

This clone has just a few counts. The chain uses TRBV4-2 and TRBJ1-2; D possibly corresponds to TRBD1 (5 bases). The CDR3 runs 14 residues. The germline V gene has CDR1 LGHNA and CDR2 YNFKEQ. With 0 bases removed from V and 1 base from J, the gap between germline ends came to 6 bases. CDR3 sequence: CASSQDRDNYGYTF. Here the CDR3 DNA reads TGTGCCAGCAGCCAAGACAGGGATAACTATGGCTACACCTTC.

This clone has only a few counts. The chain links TRBV28 to TRBJ1-1, with D tentatively TRBD1 (6 bases). There are 15 residues in the CDR3. Germline V gene sequence: CDR1 MDHEN, CDR2 SYDVKM. Trimming left V 6 bases short and J 4 bases short, with 18 bases between. CDR3 DNA sequence: TGTGCCAGCAGCGAGGACAGTACCCCGACCACTGAAGCTTTCTTT. This translates into CASSEDSTPTTEAFF.

The chain carries TRBV7-8 and TRBJ2-1; D might be TRBD1 (6 bases). The CDR3 totals 11 residues. Between the trimmed V and J ends, which lost 8 bases and 7 bases, there was a span of 9 bases. Germline V gives CDR1 SGHVS, CDR2 FQNEAQ. The CDR3 reads CASQRGNEQFF. The CDR3 DNA follows: TGTGCCAGCCAAAGGGGGAATGAGCAGTTCTTC.

This chain joins TRBV11-2 and TRBJ2-1, with D perhaps matching TRBD2 (5 bases). CDR3 length equals 14 residues. Trimming pared 0 bases from V and 3 bases from J, leaving 6 bases between. Per the germline V gene, CDR1 is SGHAT and CDR2 is FQNNGV. This CDR3 reads CASSLDGNYNEQFF. CDR3 DNA sequence: TGTGCCAGCAGCTTAGACGGGAACTACAATGAGCAGTTCTTC.

The chain recombines TRBV6-6 with TRBJ1-3; D is undetermined. Germline values: CDR1 MNHNY, CDR2 SVGAGI (reference sequence). Trimming cost V 6 bases and J 4 bases, with 7 bases left between them. The CDR3 sequence is 12 residues long. The CDR3 protein is CASSPRGNTIYF. The DNA for the CDR3 is TGTGCCAGCAGCCCCAGGGGAAACACCATATATTTT.

The chain couples TRBV25-1 to TRBJ1-3; 7 bases match TRBD1. Losses at the gene ends were 4 bases for V and 4 bases for J; bases not matched to a gene: 10. The germline V gene has CDR1 MGHDK and CDR2 SYGVNS. This CDR3 has 16 amino acids. CDR3 protein: CASSGNRGSDGNTIYF. For the CDR3, the DNA is TGTGCCAGCAGTGGGAACAGGGGATCGGACGGAAACACCATATATTTT. The full variable domain, with the rest looked up from reference TRBV25-1 and TRBJ1-3, is EADIYQTPRYLVIGTGKKITLECSQTMGHDKMYWYQQDPGMELHLIHYSYGVNSTEKGDLSSESTVSRIRTEHFPLTLESARPSHTSQYLCASSGNRGSDGNTIYFGEGSWLTVV.

There are a few counts of this clone. V and J are TRBV6-1 and TRBJ1-2; D uncertain. Germline V gives CDR1 MNHNS, CDR2 SASEGT. The CDR3 spans 8 residues. The V end lost 10 bases, the J end lost 5 bases, and 2 bases lay between the germline ends. CDR3 protein: CATYGYTF. In DNA form, the CDR3 reads TGTGCCACGTATGGCTACACCTTC.

This clone occurred a few times. V is TRBV6-5 and J is TRBJ1-1; maybe TRBD1 (6 bases). The germline CDR1 and CDR2 sequences are MNHEY and SVGAGI. CDR3 length equals 13 residues. Deletions cut 0 bases from V and 8 bases from J, with 10 bases between. In DNA form, the CDR3 reads TGTGCCAGCAGTTACTCGATCGGGACAGAAGCTTTCTTT. Amino acid sequence: CASSYSIGTEAFF.